The next 15 T cell receptor beta chains were all read from a single sample in a study of T cell repertoires in cytomegalovirus infection. In TCRdb, the reads were re-called with MiXCR into one record per CDR3 protein. Among around 250,000 distinct CDR3 sequences listed, 15% to 20% were seen once. Source material: CD8+ T cells from PBMCs. The receptors here all came from a human donor in good health (CMV status not recorded). Some clones in this sample may be carry-over from other donors' samples.

V usage is TRBV5-6 and J usage is TRBJ2-3, with 12 bases lining up with TRBD2. The germline gives CDR1 SGHDT, CDR2 YYEEEE. The CDR3 contains 15 residues. The V segment lost 3 bases and the J segment 13 bases; nucleotides outside the gene matches: 12. CDR3: CASSWSTSGGLSEYF. The CDR3 coding sequence is TGTGCCAGCAGCTGGTCAACTAGCGGGGGGTTATCGGAGTATTTT.

Only a few counts were recorded for this clonotype. The chain recombines TRBV29-1 with TRBJ2-3; a possible D gene is TRBD2 (7 bases). Germline V gives CDR1 SQVTM, CDR2 ANQGSEA. This CDR3 is 17 amino acids long. V lost 1 base and J 1 base, leaving 18 bases between the germline ends. CDR3 residues: CSVEGRGASGRTDTQYF. The CDR3 DNA reads as TGCAGCGTTGAAGGGAGGGGGGCTAGCGGCCGCACAGATACGCAGTATTTT.

The chain recombines TRBV9 with TRBJ1-6; maybe TRBD1 (5 bases). Per germline, CDR1 SGDLS and CDR2 YYNGEE. This CDR3 spans 13 amino acids. The V end was cut by 4 bases, the J end by 5 bases, with 7 bases between. CDR3: CASSQGDNSPLHF. Here the CDR3 DNA reads TGTGCCAGCAGCCAAGGGGATAATTCACCCCTCCACTTT.

This rearrangement joins TRBV12-3 or TRBV12-4 to TRBJ1-2; 9 nucleotides align to TRBD1. The CDR3 covers 14 residues. Trimming took 3 bases from V and 5 from J; bases not matched to a gene: 4. The CDR3 is CASSFQGQGYGYTF. Here the CDR3 DNA reads TGTGCCAGCAGTTTTCAGGGACAGGGATATGGCTACACCTTC.

V usage is TRBV11-1 and J usage is TRBJ1-1, with no clear D. The CDR3 contains 13 residues. CDR1 is SGHAT and CDR2 is FQDESV in the germline V gene (reference sequence). V gave up 3 bases and J gave up 4 bases, with 9 bases separating them. The CDR3 here is CASSLVAGTEAFF. CDR3 DNA sequence: TGTGCCAGCAGCTTGGTGGCTGGCACTGAAGCTTTCTTT.

The genes are TRBV28 and TRBJ2-3, with TRBD1 matching over 10 bases. Germline-derived CDR1 and CDR2 are MDHEN and SYDVKM. This CDR3 contains 18 residues. With 3 bases clipped from V and 1 base from J, the junction kept 10 bases outside the gene matches. CDR3 sequence: CASSFMGQGLLRTDTQYF. The CDR3 DNA is TGTGCCAGCAGTTTTATGGGACAGGGGCTACTTCGCACAGATACGCAGTATTTT.

A note on this clonotype: A single base separates this from a much larger clone, so it may be a read error. The gene calls are TRBV7-2 and TRBJ1-2, with 7 bases aligning to TRBD1. The germline V gene has CDR1 SGHTA and CDR2 FQGNSA. J lost 5 bases, V lost 6 bases, and 24 bases had no gene match. This CDR3 spans 19 amino acids. The CDR3 DNA sequence: TGTGCCAGCAGTTCCCCGGACGGCATAGATTTAACGGGACAGTATGGCTACACCTTC. Protein: CASSSPDGIDLTGQYGYTF. The full variable domain, rest sourced from reference TRBV7-2 and TRBJ1-2, is GAGVSQSPSNKVTEKGKDVELRCDPISGHTALYWYRQSLGQGLEFLIYFQGNSAPDKSGLPSDRFSAERTGGSVSTLTIQRTQQEDSAVYLCASSSPDGIDLTGQYGYTFGSGTRLTVV.

There are a few counts of this clonotype. The chain employs TRBV6-1 and TRBJ1-6; weak D call: TRBD1 (5 bases). CDR3 length: 15 residues. Trimming stripped 6 bases from V and 11 bases from J, with 20 bases between. Germline V gene lookup returns CDR1 MNHNS and CDR2 SASEGT. The CDR3 spells CASRPTVTAAAPLHF. CDR3 in DNA: TGTGCCAGCAGGCCTACAGTGACAGCGGCGGCACCCCTCCACTTT.

V is TRBV6-5 and J is TRBJ1-1; 9 nucleotides align to TRBD1. This CDR3 contains 19 residues. Germline CDR1 reads MNHEY; CDR2 reads SVGAGI. V trimming: 0 bases; J trimming: 4 bases; junction bases outside the gene matches: 15. The CDR3 here is CASSYSWDRDGRLSTEAFF. In nucleotides, the CDR3 is TGTGCCAGCAGTTACTCTTGGGACAGGGACGGCCGATTGAGCACTGAAGCTTTCTTT.

This clonotype was observed a handful of times. The J gene is TRBJ2-5, the V gene TRBV4-2; 11 bases map to TRBD2. CDR3 length: 16 amino acids. The germline CDR1 and CDR2 sequences are LGHNA and YNFKEQ. V shed 0 bases and J 5 bases; nucleotides not matched to a gene: 5. This CDR3 reads CASSQDFSGGAETQYF. CDR3 nucleotide sequence: TGTGCCAGCAGCCAAGATTTTAGCGGGGGGGCCGAGACCCAGTACTTC.

This clonotype was counted only a few times. The chain carries TRBV4-3 and TRBJ2-5; 10 bases map to TRBD1. The CDR3 spans 16 residues. Germline loops: CDR1 LGHNA, CDR2 YSLEER. V lost 0 bases and J lost 3; bases outside the gene matches: 4. CDR3 residues: CASSQDPGQGKETQYF. The CDR3 DNA reads as TGCGCCAGCAGCCAAGATCCGGGACAGGGGAAAGAGACCCAGTACTTC.

V usage is TRBV7-8 and J usage is TRBJ2-5; D not certain. The germline V gene has CDR1 SGHVS and CDR2 FQNEAQ. This CDR3 comprises 14 residues. Trimming shortened V by 3 bases and J by 5 bases, and 13 bases separated the two germline ends. Here the CDR3 reads CASSFWGGQETQYF. In nucleotides, the CDR3 is TGTGCCAGCAGCTTTTGGGGTGGGCAGGAGACCCAGTACTTC.

The chain combines TRBV11-3 with TRBJ2-2, with D possibly TRBD1 on 5 matching bases. CDR3 length equals 15 residues. Trimming took off 4 bases at V and 2 bases at J, with 11 bases between the two ends. Germline CDR1 SGHNT, CDR2 YENEEA. The chain's CDR3 is CASSYRQSNTGELFF. The DNA of the CDR3 is TGTGCCAGCAGCTACCGACAGAGCAACACCGGGGAGCTGTTTTTT.

The chain combines TRBV4-1 with TRBJ2-2; D possibly corresponds to TRBD1 (6 bases). V dropped 4 bases and J dropped 4 bases, with 25 bases sitting between them. This CDR3 comprises 19 residues. Germline CDR1 MGHRA, CDR2 YSYEKL. CDR3: CASSPRPEPLQGPTGELFF. The CDR3 DNA reads TGCGCCAGCAGCCCTCGGCCCGAGCCTCTACAGGGACCCACCGGGGAGCTGTTTTTT.

The table lists this clonotype with many counts. V and J are TRBV4-1 and TRBJ2-5; 7 bases are a match to TRBD2. The junction had 8 bases not matched to a gene; V was cut back by 4 bases and J by 3 bases. Germline V lookup: CDR1 MGHRA, CDR2 YSYEKL. The CDR3 runs 15 residues. This CDR3 is CASSRNQGGEETQYF. DNA for the CDR3: TGCGCCAGCAGCCGAAACCAGGGAGGGGAAGAGACCCAGTACTTC.